The clone carrying this TCR beta chain was observed a few times. The investigators amplified TCR beta CDR3 regions from RNA transcripts. The TCR CDR3 first-round RT-PCR relied on the HTBI primer set. TCRdb independently ran MiXCR on the multiplex PCR reads; one entry per CDR3 protein. Of 600,000 or so distinct CDR3 sequences listed, around 42% are singletons. The data belong to a study of T cells in Graves' hyperthyroidism and ophthalmopathy. Absence of ophthalmopathy progression within 18 months defined stable Graves' hyperthyroidism. Diagnosis of hyperthyroidism was new in patients aged 18 to 65, and its duration was under 2 months. On the basis of clinical symptoms, serum thyroxine and TRAb, thyroid ultrasound and orbital computed tomography, diagnoses were made. This CDR3 contains 15 residues. V gave up 6 bases and J gave up 0 bases, with 14 bases separating them.

This chain links TRBV12-3 or TRBV12-4 with TRBJ1-1, with a tentative D call TRBD1 (5 bases). Sequencing used peripheral blood or thyroid tissue (not recorded which). This TCR was sampled from a woman younger than 30 with Graves' hyperthyroidism. The chain's CDR3 is CASRYDGTLNTEAFF. The CDR3 nucleotides are TGTGCCAGCAGGTACGACGGGACCTTGAACACTGAAGCTTTCTTT.